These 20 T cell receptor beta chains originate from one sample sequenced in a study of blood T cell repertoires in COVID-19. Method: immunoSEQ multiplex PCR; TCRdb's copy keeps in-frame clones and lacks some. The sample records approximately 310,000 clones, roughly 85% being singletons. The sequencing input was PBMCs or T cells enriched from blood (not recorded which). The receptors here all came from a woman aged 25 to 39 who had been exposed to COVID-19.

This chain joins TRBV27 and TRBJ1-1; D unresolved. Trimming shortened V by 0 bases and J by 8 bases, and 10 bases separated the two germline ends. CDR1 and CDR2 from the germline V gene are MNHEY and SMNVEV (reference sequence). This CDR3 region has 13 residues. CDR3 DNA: TGTGCCAGCAGTTTATCGTCCAGTACCGAAGCTTTCTTT. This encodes CASSLSSSTEAFF.

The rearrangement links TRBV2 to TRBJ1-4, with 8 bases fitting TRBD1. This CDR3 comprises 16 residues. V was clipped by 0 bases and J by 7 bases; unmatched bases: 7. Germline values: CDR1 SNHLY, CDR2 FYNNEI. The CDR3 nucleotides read TGTGCCAGCAGTGAAGCCGCGGGGACAGGCCGTGAAAAACTGTTTTTT. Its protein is CASSEAAGTGREKLFF.

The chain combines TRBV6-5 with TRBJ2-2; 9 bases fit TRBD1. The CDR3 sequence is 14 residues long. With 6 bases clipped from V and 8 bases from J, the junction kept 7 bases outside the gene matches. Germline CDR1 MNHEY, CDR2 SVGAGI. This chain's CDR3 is CASSQGQGWGELFF. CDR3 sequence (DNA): TGTGCCAGCAGCCAGGGACAGGGATGGGGGGAGCTGTTTTTT.

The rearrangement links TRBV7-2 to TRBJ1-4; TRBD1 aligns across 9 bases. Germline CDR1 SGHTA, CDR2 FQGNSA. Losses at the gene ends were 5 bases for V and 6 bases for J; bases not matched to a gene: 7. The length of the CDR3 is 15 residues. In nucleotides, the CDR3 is TGTGCCAGCAGCCGGAGGGACAGGGTGGATGAAAAACTGTTTTTT. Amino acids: CASSRRDRVDEKLFF. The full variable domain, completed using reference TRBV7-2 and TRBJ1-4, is GAGVSQSPSNKVTEKGKDVELRCDPISGHTALYWYRQSLGQGLEFLIYFQGNSAPDKSGLPSDRFSAERTGGSVSTLTIQRTQQEDSAVYLCASSRRDRVDEKLFFGSGTQLSVL.

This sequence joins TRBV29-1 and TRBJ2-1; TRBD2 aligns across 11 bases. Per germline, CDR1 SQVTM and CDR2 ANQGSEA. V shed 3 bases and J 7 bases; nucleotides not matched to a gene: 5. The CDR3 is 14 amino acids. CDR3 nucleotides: TGCAGCGTTGACTATACTAGCGGGAGTAATGAGCAGTTCTTC. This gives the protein CSVDYTSGSNEQFF.

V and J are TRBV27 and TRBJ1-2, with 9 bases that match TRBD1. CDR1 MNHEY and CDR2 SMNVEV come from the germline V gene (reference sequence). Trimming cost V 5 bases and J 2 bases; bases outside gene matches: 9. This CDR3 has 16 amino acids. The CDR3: CASSPGTGKSNYGYTF. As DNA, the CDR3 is TGTGCCAGCAGTCCCGGGACAGGGAAATCGAACTATGGCTACACCTTC.

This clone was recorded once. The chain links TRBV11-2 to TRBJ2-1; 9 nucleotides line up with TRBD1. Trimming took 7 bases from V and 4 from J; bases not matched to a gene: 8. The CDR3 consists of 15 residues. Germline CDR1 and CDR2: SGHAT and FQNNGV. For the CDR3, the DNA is TGTGCCAGCATCAGAGACAGGGGGAATTACAATGAGCAGTTCTTC. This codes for CASIRDRGNYNEQFF.

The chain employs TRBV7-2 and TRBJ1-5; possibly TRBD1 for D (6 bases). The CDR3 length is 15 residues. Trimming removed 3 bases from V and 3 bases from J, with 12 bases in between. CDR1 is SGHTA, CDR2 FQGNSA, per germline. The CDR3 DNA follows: TGTGCCAGCAGCTTCCAACAGGGCTACAATCAGCCCCAGCATTTT. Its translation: CASSFQQGYNQPQHF.

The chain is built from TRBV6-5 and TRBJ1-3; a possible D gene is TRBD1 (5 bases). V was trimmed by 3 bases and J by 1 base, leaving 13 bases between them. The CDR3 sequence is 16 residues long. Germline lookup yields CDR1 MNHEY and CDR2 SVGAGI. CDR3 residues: CASSYLGGVSGNTIYF. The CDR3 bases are TGTGCCAGCAGTTATTTGGGAGGGGTATCTGGAAACACCATATATTTT.

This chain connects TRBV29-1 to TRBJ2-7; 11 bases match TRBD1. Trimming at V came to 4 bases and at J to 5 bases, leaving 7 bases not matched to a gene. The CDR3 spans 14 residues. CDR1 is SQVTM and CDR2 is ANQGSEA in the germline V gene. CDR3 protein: CSVVQGQGGNEQYF. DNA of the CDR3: TGCAGCGTTGTCCAGGGACAGGGGGGCAACGAGCAGTACTTC.

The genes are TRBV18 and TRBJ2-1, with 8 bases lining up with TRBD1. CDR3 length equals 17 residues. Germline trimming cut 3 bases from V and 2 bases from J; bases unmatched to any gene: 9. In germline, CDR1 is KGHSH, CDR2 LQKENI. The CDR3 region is CASSPAGGTNPYNEQFF. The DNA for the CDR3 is TGTGCCAGCTCACCGGCAGGGGGCACAAATCCCTACAATGAGCAGTTCTTC.

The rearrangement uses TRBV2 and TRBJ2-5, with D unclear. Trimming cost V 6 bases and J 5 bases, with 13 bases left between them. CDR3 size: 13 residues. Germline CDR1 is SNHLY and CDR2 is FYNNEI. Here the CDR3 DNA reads TGTGCCAGCAGAAGTAGAAGTTCGGAGACCCAGTACTTC. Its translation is CASRSRSSETQYF.

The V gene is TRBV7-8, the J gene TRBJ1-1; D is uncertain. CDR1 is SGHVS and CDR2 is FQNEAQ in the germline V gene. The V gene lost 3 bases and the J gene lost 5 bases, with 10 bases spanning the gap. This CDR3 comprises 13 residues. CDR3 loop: CASSLDLRTEAFF. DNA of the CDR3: TGTGCCAGCAGCTTGGACTTAAGGACTGAAGCTTTCTTT.

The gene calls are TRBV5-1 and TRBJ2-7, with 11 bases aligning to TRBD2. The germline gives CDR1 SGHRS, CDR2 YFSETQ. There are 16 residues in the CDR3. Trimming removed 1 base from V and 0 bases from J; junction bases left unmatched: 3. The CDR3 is CASSLTSGSVSYEQYF. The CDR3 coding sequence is TGCGCCAGCAGCTTGACTAGCGGGAGCGTCTCCTACGAGCAGTACTTC.

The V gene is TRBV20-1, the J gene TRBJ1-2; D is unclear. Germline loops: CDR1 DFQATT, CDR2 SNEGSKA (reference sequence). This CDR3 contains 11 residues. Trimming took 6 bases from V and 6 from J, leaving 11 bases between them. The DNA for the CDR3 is TGCAGTGCAATCCAGAATGATGGCTACACCTTC. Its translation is CSAIQNDGYTF.

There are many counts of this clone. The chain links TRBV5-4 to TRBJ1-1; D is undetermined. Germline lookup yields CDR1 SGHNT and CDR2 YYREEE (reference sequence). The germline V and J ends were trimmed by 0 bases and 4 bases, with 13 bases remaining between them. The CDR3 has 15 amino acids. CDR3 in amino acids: CASSLDLGRGTEAFF. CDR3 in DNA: TGTGCCAGCAGCTTGGATCTGGGGAGAGGCACTGAAGCTTTCTTT.

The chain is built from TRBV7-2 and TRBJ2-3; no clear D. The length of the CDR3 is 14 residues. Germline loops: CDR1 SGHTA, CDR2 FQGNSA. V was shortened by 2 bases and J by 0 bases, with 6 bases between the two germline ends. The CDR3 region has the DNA TGTGCCAGCAGCTTAACCAGAAGCACAGATACGCAGTATTTT. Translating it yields CASSLTRSTDTQYF.

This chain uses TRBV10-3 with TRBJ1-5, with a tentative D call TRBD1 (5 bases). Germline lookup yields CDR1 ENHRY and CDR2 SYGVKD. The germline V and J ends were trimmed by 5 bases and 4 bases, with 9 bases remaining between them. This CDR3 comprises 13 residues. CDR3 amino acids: CAISSQGNQPQHF. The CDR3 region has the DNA TGTGCCATCAGTTCTCAGGGTAATCAGCCCCAGCATTTT.

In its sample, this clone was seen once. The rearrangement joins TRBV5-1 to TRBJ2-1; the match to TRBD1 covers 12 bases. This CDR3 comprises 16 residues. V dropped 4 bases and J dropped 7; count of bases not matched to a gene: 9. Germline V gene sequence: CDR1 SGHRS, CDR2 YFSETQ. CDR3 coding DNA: TGCGCCAGCAGCACTTATCCGGGACAGGGGGCAAATGAGCAGTTCTTC. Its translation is CASSTYPGQGANEQFF.

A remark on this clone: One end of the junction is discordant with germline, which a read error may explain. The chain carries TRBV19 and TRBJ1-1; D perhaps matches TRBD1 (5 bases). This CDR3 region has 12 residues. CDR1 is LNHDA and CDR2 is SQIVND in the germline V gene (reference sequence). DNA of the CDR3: TGTGCCAGTAGCATAGGACAAACTGAAGCTTTCTTT. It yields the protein CASSIGQTEAFF.